A single sample is the source of the 23 T cell receptor beta chains below, sequenced in a study of cytomegalovirus exposure and HLA in healthy donors. The PCR made use of 60 Vbeta and 13 Jbeta primers. Libraries were prepared by immunoSEQ multiplex PCR; TCRdb keeps only in-frame clonotypes and omits some of them. The table includes some 180,000 clones, roughly 85% detected once. Sequencing was done on a sample of PBMCs. Source of these receptors: a woman aged 50 to 60 in good health and CMV-seronegative.

Concerning this clone itself: Other DNA sequences in the sample encode the same CDR3. The CDR3, as DNA: TGTGCCACCAGCAGGGACAGGGGGGAGACCCAGTACTTC. It translates to CATSRDRGETQYF. The V and J genes are TRBV15 and TRBJ2-5, with 10 bases that match TRBD1. Germline CDR1 is LNHNV and CDR2 is YYDKDF (reference sequence). CDR3 length: 13 residues. Trimming took 3 bases from V and 5 from J; bases not matched to a gene: 0.

The chain couples TRBV5-1 to TRBJ1-2; 7 bases align to TRBD1. The CDR3 is 13 amino acids. The J segment lost 8 bases and the V segment lost 3 bases, leaving 7 bases of the junction unmatched. Germline values: CDR1 SGHRS, CDR2 YFSETQ. The CDR3 reads CASSSSGGRGYTF. The DNA for the CDR3 is TGCGCCAGCAGCTCCTCAGGGGGAAGAGGCTACACCTTC.

The chain carries TRBV6-1 and TRBJ2-2; D ambiguous. This CDR3 region has 15 residues. Germline CDR1 and CDR2: MNHNS and SASEGT. Trimming took off 2 bases at V and 7 bases at J, with 14 bases between the two ends. The CDR3 nucleotides are TGTGCCAGCAGTGAACAACGAGGAAGTAACGGGGAGCTGTTTTTT. Translation: CASSEQRGSNGELFF.

The CDR3 reads CAWSPGQGALVGYTF. CDR3 bases: TGTGCCTGGAGCCCGGGACAGGGGGCATTGGTAGGCTACACCTTC. The chain has TRBV30 and TRBJ1-2; 12 bases agree with TRBD1. From germline, CDR1 is GTSNPN and CDR2 SVGIG (reference sequence). The CDR3 covers 15 residues. With V trimmed by 3 bases and J by 8 bases, 10 bases remained unmatched.

This clone was picked up one time. The rearrangement links TRBV18 to TRBJ1-1; 7 nucleotides match TRBD1. The V and J ends lost 6 bases and 0 bases, in that order; junction bases with no gene match: 4. The CDR3 is made up of 14 amino acids. Looked up from germline, CDR1 is KGHSH and CDR2 is LQKENI. The CDR3 region is CASSLDRMNTEAFF. CDR3 in DNA: TGTGCCAGCTCCTTGGACAGGATGAACACTGAAGCTTTCTTT.

This clone was seen only a few times. The chain is built from TRBV7-6 and TRBJ2-3; a weak D match, TRBD2 (6 bases). Trimming took 5 bases from V and 0 from J, leaving 12 bases between them. The CDR3 length is 15 residues. Germline V lookup: CDR1 SGHVS, CDR2 FNYEAQ. In DNA, the CDR3 is TGTGCCAGCAGCCTCACCGGGACTAGCACAGATACGCAGTATTTT. Its translation: CASSLTGTSTDTQYF.

This clone was observed a single time. The genes are TRBV9 and TRBJ2-1, with a tentative D call TRBD1 (5 bases). The ends were cut back, 0 bases at V and 3 bases at J, with 7 bases in the middle. Germline V gene lookup returns CDR1 SGDLS and CDR2 YYNGEE. This CDR3 comprises 14 residues. The CDR3 DNA is TGTGCCAGCAGCGTAGTCACAGGCTACAATGAGCAGTTCTTC. This gives the protein CASSVVTGYNEQFF.

The genes are TRBV18 and TRBJ1-4; 7 bases are shared with TRBD1. Germline V gives CDR1 KGHSH, CDR2 LQKENI. This CDR3 region has 16 residues. Trimming removed 3 bases from V and 0 bases from J; junction bases left unmatched: 4. The CDR3 spells CASSPTGATTNEKLFF. The CDR3, as DNA: TGTGCCAGCTCACCCACAGGGGCCACAACTAATGAAAAACTGTTTTTT.

The chain carries TRBV28 and TRBJ2-7; maybe TRBD1 (6 bases). Trimming pared 8 bases from V and 6 bases from J, leaving 23 bases between. Germline V lookup: CDR1 MDHEN, CDR2 SYDVKM. This CDR3 is 15 amino acids long. This CDR3 reads CASSSSRGSSTEQYF. The DNA of the CDR3 is TGTGCCAGCTCCTCCTCCAGGGGATCTTCTACCGAGCAGTACTTC.

The chain carries TRBV6-6 and TRBJ2-5; TRBD2 aligns across 10 bases. The germline gives CDR1 MNHNY, CDR2 SVGAGI (reference sequence). The CDR3 consists of 14 residues. J lost 5 bases, V lost 6 bases, and 6 bases had no gene match. The CDR3 protein is CASSSLAGDETQYF. The CDR3 DNA reads TGTGCCAGCAGCTCTCTAGCGGGAGACGAGACCCAGTACTTC.

The chain links TRBV12-5 to TRBJ2-1, with TRBD2 as a possible D gene (5 bases). Germline CDR1 and CDR2: LGHNT and FRNRAP. Trimming cost V 0 bases and J 4 bases, with 16 bases left between them. This CDR3 has 17 amino acids. The CDR3 DNA is TGTGCTAGTGGTTTGGTAGCCCTTCCGGGATCATACAATGAGCAGTTCTTC. It codes for CASGLVALPGSYNEQFF. Full variable domain (missing parts from reference TRBV12-5 and TRBJ2-1): DARVTQTPRHKVTEMGQEVTMRCQPILGHNTVFWYRQTMMQGLELLAYFRNRAPLDDSGMPKDRFSAEMPDATLATLKIQPSEPRDSAVYFCASGLVALPGSYNEQFFGPGTRLTVL.

V usage is TRBV7-6 and J usage is TRBJ2-7, with 7 bases aligning to TRBD2. Germline CDR1 SGHVS, CDR2 FNYEAQ. This CDR3 has 14 amino acids. Trimming took 3 bases from V and 0 from J; bases not matched to a gene: 2. The CDR3 bases are TGTGCCAGCAGCTTCTCGGGAGGCTCCTACGAGCAGTACTTC. This codes for CASSFSGGSYEQYF.

This clone was detected only a few times. The CDR3 bases are TGTGCCAGCAGCCCTAGCGGGAGGGCTAATTTCGAGCAGTACTTC. Translating gives CASSPSGRANFEQYF. The chain employs TRBV11-2 and TRBJ2-7, with 12 bases fitting TRBD2. The germline V gene has CDR1 SGHAT and CDR2 FQNNGV. Trimming at V came to 5 bases and at J to 6 bases, leaving 8 bases not matched to a gene. CDR3 length: 15 amino acids.

The CDR3 loop is CASSFIGQPQHF. The CDR3 DNA reads as TGTGCCAGCAGTTTCATCGGTCAGCCCCAGCATTTT. V and J are TRBV27 and TRBJ1-5, with D unclear. Between the trimmed V and J ends, which lost 3 bases and 6 bases, there was a span of 6 bases. CDR1 is MNHEY and CDR2 is SMNVEV in the germline V gene (reference sequence). CDR3 size: 12 residues.

The chain couples TRBV27 to TRBJ2-7, with D possibly being TRBD1 (7 bases). With 5 bases removed from V and 4 bases from J, the gap between germline ends came to 18 bases. Germline V CDR1 and CDR2: MNHEY, SMNVEV (reference sequence). This CDR3 comprises 15 residues. DNA of the CDR3: TGTGCCAGCAGTCCCCGAGGCGGGACAGTATACGAGCAGTACTTC. Translating gives CASSPRGGTVYEQYF.

The CDR3 nucleotides are TGCGCCAGCAGCTGGTCTAGCGTCACTCTTCCAGAGACCCAGTACTTC. It codes for CASSWSSVTLPETQYF. The chain employs TRBV5-1 and TRBJ2-5; maybe TRBD2 (6 bases). With 3 bases removed from V and 4 bases from J, the gap between germline ends came to 19 bases. This CDR3 spans 16 amino acids. The germline CDR1 and CDR2 sequences are SGHRS and YFSETQ.

This clone was seen more than once but under ten times. J is TRBJ2-7 and V is TRBV6-1, with 10 bases matching TRBD2. The CDR3 covers 15 residues. Trimming took 3 bases from V and 0 from J; bases not matched to a gene: 2. Germline CDR1 is MNHNS and CDR2 is SASEGT. CDR3: CASSEGLALSYEQYF. CDR3 nucleotide sequence: TGTGCCAGCAGTGAGGGACTAGCGCTCTCCTACGAGCAGTACTTC.

The rearrangement joins TRBV6-1 to TRBJ2-1; 9 bases are shared with TRBD2. The germline gives CDR1 MNHNS, CDR2 SASEGT. The CDR3 consists of 20 residues. Unmatched junction bases numbered 16, after V lost 0 bases and J lost 4 bases. The CDR3 DNA reads TGTGCCAGCAGTGAAGCGGGGGGGGCCCTAGCGGGACGGAATTACAATGAGCAGTTCTTC. Protein product: CASSEAGGALAGRNYNEQFF.

The V call is TRBV5-1, the J call TRBJ1-3; no clear D gene. Germline-derived CDR1 and CDR2 are SGHRS and YFSETQ. The CDR3 length is 14 residues. Trimming stripped 4 bases from V and 2 bases from J, with 10 bases between. The CDR3 protein is CASSLSQAGNTIYF. In nucleotides, the CDR3 is TGCGCCAGCAGCCTAAGCCAGGCTGGAAACACCATATATTTT.

V is TRBV11-2 and J is TRBJ1-2; 7 bases match TRBD1. The CDR3 has 14 amino acids. With 4 bases clipped from V and 2 bases from J, the junction kept 4 bases outside the gene matches. Germline V CDR1 and CDR2: SGHAT, FQNNGV. The CDR3 region is CASSSLQGNYGYTF. The DNA for the CDR3 is TGTGCCAGCAGCTCTTTACAGGGGAACTATGGCTACACCTTC.

The V and J genes are TRBV7-2 and TRBJ2-3; 10 bases are a match to TRBD2. Germline V CDR1 and CDR2: SGHTA, FQGNSA. CDR3 size: 16 residues. The ends lost 1 base at V and 5 bases at J; junction bases unmatched: 6. CDR3 nucleotide sequence: TGTGCCAGCAGCTTAGGGGGACTAGCGAGAGGAGATACGCAGTATTTT. Protein: CASSLGGLARGDTQYF.

V and J are TRBV11-2 and TRBJ2-3; possibly TRBD2 for D (5 bases). This CDR3 is 16 amino acids long. The germline V and J ends were trimmed by 5 bases and 3 bases, with 18 bases remaining between them. CDR1 and CDR2 from the germline V gene are SGHAT and FQNNGV. CDR3 amino acids: CASSPLRRRGTDTQYF. For the CDR3, the DNA is TGTGCCAGCAGCCCCCTCCGGCGGCGAGGGACAGATACGCAGTATTTT.

In this sample, this clone turned up once. This chain uses TRBV19 with TRBJ2-2, with D perhaps TRBD2 (6 bases). The CDR3 is made up of 16 amino acids. V was pared by 1 base and J by 6 bases, with 15 bases between. The germline V gene encodes CDR1 LNHDA and CDR2 SQIVND (reference sequence). CDR3 loop: CASSIAAGPGPGELFF. The CDR3, as DNA: TGTGCCAGTAGTATAGCGGCGGGGCCAGGCCCCGGGGAGCTGTTTTTT.